This T cell receptor beta chain was sequenced in a study of OX40 agonist ivuxolimab in advanced cancers. Study summary: It was ivuxolimab, an agonistic anti-OX40 (CD134) antibody, that patients were treated with.

V was pared by 5 bases and J by 4 bases, with 4 bases of the junction left unmatched. Germline CDR1 is LNHDA and CDR2 is SQIVND (reference sequence). CDR3 length: 13 residues. On this clone itself: No antigen is known for it.

Study-wide findings and caveats: Expanded clones belonging to CD8+ T cells outnumbered, on average, those of CD4+.

The protocol was immunoSEQ multiplex PCR, while the TCRdb copy is restricted to in-frame clones and leaves out a portion. This table holds nearly 85,000 clones, approximately 83% found once. This receptor was taken from an adult with an advanced solid tumor such as melanoma, head and neck, liver or kidney cancer. The chain couples TRBV19 to TRBJ2-5; 7 bases line up with TRBD1. This specimen was CD4+ or CD8+ T cells sorted from blood, taken in a trial of the OX40 agonist ivuxolimab. In DNA, the CDR3 is TGTGCCAGTAGTGACAGGGTCCGAGAGACCCAGTACTTC. Translating gives CASSDRVRETQYF. The full variable domain, completed using reference TRBV19 and TRBJ2-5, is DGGITQSPKYLFRKEGQNVTLSCEQNLNHDAMYWYRQDPGQGLRLIYYSQIVNDFQKGDIAEGYSVSREKKESFPLTVTSAQKNPTAFYLCASSDRVRETQYFGPGTRLLVL.